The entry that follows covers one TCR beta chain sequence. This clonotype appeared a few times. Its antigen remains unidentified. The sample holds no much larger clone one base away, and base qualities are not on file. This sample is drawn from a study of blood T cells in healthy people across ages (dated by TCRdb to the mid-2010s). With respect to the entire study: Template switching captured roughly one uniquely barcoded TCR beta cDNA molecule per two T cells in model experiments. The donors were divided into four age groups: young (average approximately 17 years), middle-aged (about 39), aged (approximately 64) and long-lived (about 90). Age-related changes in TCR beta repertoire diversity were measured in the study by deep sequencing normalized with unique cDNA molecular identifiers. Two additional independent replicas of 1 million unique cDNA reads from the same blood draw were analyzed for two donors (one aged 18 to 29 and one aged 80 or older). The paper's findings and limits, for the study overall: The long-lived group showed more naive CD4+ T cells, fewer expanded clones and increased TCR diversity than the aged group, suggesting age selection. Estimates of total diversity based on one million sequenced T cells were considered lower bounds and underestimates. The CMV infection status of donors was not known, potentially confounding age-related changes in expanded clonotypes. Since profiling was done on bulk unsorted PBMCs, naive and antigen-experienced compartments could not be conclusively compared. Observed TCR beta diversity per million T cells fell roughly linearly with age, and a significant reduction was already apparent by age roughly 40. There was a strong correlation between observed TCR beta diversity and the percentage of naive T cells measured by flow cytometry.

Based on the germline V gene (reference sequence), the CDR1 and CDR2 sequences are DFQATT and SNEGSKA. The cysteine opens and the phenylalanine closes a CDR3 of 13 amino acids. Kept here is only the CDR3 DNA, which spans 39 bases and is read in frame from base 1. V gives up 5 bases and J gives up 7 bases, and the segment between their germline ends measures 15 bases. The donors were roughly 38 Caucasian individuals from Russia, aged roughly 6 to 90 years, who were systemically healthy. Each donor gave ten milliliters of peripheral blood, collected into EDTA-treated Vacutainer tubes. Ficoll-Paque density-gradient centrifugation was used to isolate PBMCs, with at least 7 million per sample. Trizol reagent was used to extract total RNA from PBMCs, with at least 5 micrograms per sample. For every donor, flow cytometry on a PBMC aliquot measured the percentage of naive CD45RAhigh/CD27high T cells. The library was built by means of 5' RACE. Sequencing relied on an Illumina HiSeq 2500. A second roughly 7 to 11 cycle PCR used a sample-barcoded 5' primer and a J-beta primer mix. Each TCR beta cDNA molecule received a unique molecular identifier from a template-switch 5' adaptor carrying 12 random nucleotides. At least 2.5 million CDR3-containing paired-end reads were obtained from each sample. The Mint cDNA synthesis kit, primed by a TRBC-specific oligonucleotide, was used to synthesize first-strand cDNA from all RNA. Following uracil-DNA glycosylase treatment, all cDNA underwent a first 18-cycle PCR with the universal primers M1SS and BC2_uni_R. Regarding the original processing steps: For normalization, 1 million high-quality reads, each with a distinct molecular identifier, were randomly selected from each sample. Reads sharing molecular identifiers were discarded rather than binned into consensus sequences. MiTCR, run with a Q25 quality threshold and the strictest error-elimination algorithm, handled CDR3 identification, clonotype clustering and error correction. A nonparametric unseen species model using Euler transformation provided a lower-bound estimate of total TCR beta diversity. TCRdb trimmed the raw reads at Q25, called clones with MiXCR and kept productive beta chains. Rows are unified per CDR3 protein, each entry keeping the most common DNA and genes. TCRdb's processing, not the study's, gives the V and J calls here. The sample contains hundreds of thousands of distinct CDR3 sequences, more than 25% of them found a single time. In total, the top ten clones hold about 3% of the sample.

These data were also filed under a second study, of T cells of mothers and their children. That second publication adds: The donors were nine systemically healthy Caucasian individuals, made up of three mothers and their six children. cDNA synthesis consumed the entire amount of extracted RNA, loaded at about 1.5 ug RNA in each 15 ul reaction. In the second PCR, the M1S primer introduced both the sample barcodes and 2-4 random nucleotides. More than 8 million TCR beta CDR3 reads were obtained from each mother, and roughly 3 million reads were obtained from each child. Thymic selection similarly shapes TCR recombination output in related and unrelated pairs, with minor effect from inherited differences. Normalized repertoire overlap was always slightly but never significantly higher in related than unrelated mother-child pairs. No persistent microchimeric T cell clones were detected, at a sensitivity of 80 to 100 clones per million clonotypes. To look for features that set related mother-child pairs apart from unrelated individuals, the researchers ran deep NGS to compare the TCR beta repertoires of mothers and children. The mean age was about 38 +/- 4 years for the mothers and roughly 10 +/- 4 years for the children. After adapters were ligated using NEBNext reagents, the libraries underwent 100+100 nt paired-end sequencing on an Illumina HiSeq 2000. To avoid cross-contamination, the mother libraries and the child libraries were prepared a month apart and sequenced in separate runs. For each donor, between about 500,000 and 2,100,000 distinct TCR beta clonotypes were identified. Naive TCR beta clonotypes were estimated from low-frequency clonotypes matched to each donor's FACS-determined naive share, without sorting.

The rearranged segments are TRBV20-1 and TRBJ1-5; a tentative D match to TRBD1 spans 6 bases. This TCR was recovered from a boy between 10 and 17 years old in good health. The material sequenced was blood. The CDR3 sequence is CSAAGGGIQPQHF. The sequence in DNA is TGCAGTGCTGCGGGGGGGGGCATCCAGCCCCAGCATTTT.